This record looks at one T cell receptor (delta chain) sequence and its context. Its antigen target is currently unknown. This is likely an artifact of a read error, given a far larger clone one base away. The library relied on RT-PCR. PBMC RNA was reverse transcribed with SuperScript II using gamma-chain- and delta-chain-specific primers to generate TCR cDNA. After purification with AMPure XP beads, the cDNA was amplified and indexed with Illumina adapters using the Nextera XT Index Kit. gammadelta TCR libraries were sequenced on an Illumina MiSeq with a V2 300-cycle kit. The source study handled its data this way. Using MiXCR v2.1.12, CDR3 sequences were assembled, and reads were mapped onto D, J and V genes obtained from GenBank. Repertoire analyses of the CDR3 clonotypes were performed with VDJtools v1.2.1. After TCRdb called clones again from the public reads with CATT, rows with identical DNA were merged. The V and J calls were not made by the authors but by TCRdb's processing. The sample includes 520 or so delta-chain clones, with 59% observed a single time. The ten most abundant clones make up less than 30% of the sample.

This sample is part of a study of delta chains in infants with herpesvirus infections (dated by TCRdb to the early 2020s). Some background on the complete study: To characterize gammadelta T cell responses to primary cytomegalovirus (CMV) infection, researchers prospectively followed a birth cohort of Ugandan infants starting at birth. In infants who were infected with CMV after birth, the study searched for a public fetal Vdelta1/Vgamma8 gammadelta TCR clonotype. Using PBMC, gammadelta TCRs were sequenced for 15 to 20 CMV-infected infants, one of whom was congenitally infected, and for under 10 CMV-uninfected infants who had enough sample available. Infant blood samples fell into approximate age groups of 1.5, 4, 8 and 12 months. Belgian fetal and cord blood gammadelta TCR data that had been published previously were included solely for comparison and were not produced in this cohort.

Pregnant women receiving prenatal care in Kampala, Uganda, were recruited, and the infants of these women were enrolled, with documentation of maternal HIV status required. Home visits to families took place weekly, and collection of infant clinical information, oral swabs and peripheral blood began at 6 weeks of age and was repeated every 4 months after that. Blood was drawn into heparin tubes, and PBMC were isolated via Ficoll-Paque density gradient centrifugation and then cryopreserved. General conclusions and limits of the study: Of 15 to 20 CMV-infected infants, several carried the public Vdelta1 clonotype: the congenitally infected infant plus three who were infected postnatally before 120 days of age. The public clonotype was detected only at the first time point after infection and was not found in uninfected infants or in infants infected after 120 days. The authors acknowledged a small sample size and a lack of race- or environment-matched controls, because almost all Ugandans acquire CMV before adulthood. Presence of the public clonotype at levels below the detection limit might still occur in CMV-uninfected infants. Public-clonotype frequency among Vdelta1 cells appeared to be inversely correlated with age at infection and was observed to decay rapidly, seemingly without persisting beyond roughly 2 months.

V and J lose 5 bases and 0 bases, and a span of 25 bases separates them. From the cysteine through the phenylalanine, the CDR3 covers 19 amino acids. The kept DNA is CDR3 alone, 57 bases in frame from the first base. Sequences TSWWSYY (CDR1) and QGS (CDR2) are obtained from the germline V gene. This sample comprised peripheral blood, obtained at time point 5 of longitudinal follow-up. The source is a human donor who was a Ugandan infant, either HIV-exposed or HIV-unexposed (not recorded which). Recombination connected TRDV1 to TRDJ1; TRDD2 is a possible D gene, resting on 5 matching bases. The CDR3 amino acid sequence is: CALGRCLPPSPYYTDKLIF. The sequenced DNA: TGTGCTCTTGGGCGTTGCCTGCCGCCCTCTCCCTACTACACCGATAAACTCATCTTT.